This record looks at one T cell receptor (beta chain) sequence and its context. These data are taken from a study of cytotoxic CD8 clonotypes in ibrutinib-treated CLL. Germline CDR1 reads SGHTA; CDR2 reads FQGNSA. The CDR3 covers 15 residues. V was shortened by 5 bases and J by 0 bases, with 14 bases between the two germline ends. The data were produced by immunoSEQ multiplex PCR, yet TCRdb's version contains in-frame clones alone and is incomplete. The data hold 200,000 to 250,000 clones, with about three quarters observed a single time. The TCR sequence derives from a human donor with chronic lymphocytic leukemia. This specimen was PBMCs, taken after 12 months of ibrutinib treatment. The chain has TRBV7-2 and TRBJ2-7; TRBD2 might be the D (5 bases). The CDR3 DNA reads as TGTGCCAGCAGCCCGATGGGCACTAGCTCCTACGAGCAGTACTTC. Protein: CASSPMGTSSYEQYF.